The rows below give T cell receptor beta chains drawn from one sample of a study of T cell repertoires in cytomegalovirus infection. TCRdb reprocessed the reads with MiXCR, giving one entry per CDR3 protein. Of 630,000 or so distinct CDR3 sequences listed, roughly 24% are singletons. Material for sequencing was CD8+ T cells from PBMCs. Receptor source: a human donor in good health (CMV status not recorded). Some clones in this sample may be carry-over from other donors' samples. Each CDR3 is given with its conserved first and last residue. Each record gives: J gene, clone size, D gene, V gene, CDR3 protein, CDR3 DNA. A D gene is named only where the DNA matches it firmly. Some rows have no size entry. The others give once, few or many, or a class for an expanded clone.

TRBJ2-1,few,NA,TRBV29-1,CSVRTSYNEQFF,TGCAGCGTTCGAACAAGCTACAATGAGCAGTTCTTC
TRBJ2-1,NA,TRBD2,TRBV28,CASSLTTGNRRGVPLNEQFF,TGTGCCAGCAGTTTAACCACAGGGAATCGGCGGGGGGTACCTTTGAATGAGCAGTTCTTC
TRBJ1-2,few,NA,TRBV29-1,CSVRGSGGYTF,TGCAGCGTGAGGGGATCAGGTGGCTACACCTTC
TRBJ2-5,once,TRBD2,TRBV4-1,CASSQEGTSGEWTQYF,TGCGCCAGCAGCCAAGAGGGGACTAGCGGCGAGTGGACCCAGTACTTC
TRBJ2-7,NA,NA,TRBV7-8,CASSPRGGPGEQYF,TGTGCCAGCAGCCCAAGGGGGGGGCCAGGCGAGCAGTACTTC
TRBJ1-5,many,TRBD1,TRBV12-3/TRBV12-4,CASSPGGYGQPQHF,TGTGCCAGCAGTCCAGGGGGGTATGGTCAGCCCCAGCATTTT
TRBJ1-6,many,NA,TRBV7-8,CASSKGNSPLHF,TGTGCCAGCAGCAAGGGTAATTCACCCCTCCACTTT
TRBJ2-5,NA,NA,TRBV5-6,CASSPWGYQETQYF,TGTGCCAGCAGCCCGTGGGGGTACCAAGAGACCCAGTACTTC
TRBJ2-1,NA,NA,TRBV29-1,CSVGEEGIYNEQFF,TGCAGCGTTGGAGAGGAGGGCATTTACAATGAGCAGTTCTTC
TRBJ2-5,few,NA,TRBV7-6,CASSLAPDRYQETQYF,TGTGCCAGCAGCTTAGCGCCGGATAGGTACCAAGAGACCCAGTACTTC
TRBJ2-3,NA,TRBD1,TRBV10-1,CASSAGTGTDTQYF,TGCGCCAGCAGTGCCGGGACAGGCACAGATACGCAGTATTTT
TRBJ2-2,few,NA,TRBV28,CASSTGLGELFF,TGTGCCAGCAGCACAGGGCTCGGGGAGCTGTTTTTT
TRBJ1-5,NA,NA,TRBV7-9,CASSASGELVNQPQHF,TGTGCCAGCAGCGCTTCAGGGGAACTCGTCAATCAGCCCCAGCATTTT
TRBJ2-6,few,NA,TRBV6-1,CASSEVDRGPLMTF,TGTGCCAGCAGTGAAGTTGACCGGGGGCCCCTAATGACTTTC
TRBJ2-2,NA,NA,TRBV7-4,CASSLYLGGTGELFF,TGTGCCAGCAGCTTATATCTGGGAGGTACCGGGGAGCTGTTTTTT
TRBJ1-1,NA,NA,TRBV6-2/TRBV6-3,CASNKEYPNTEAFF,TGTGCCAGCAACAAGGAATACCCGAACACTGAAGCTTTCTTT
TRBJ2-7,NA,NA,TRBV20-1,CSGRLFYEQYF,TGCAGTGGAAGACTTTTCTACGAGCAGTACTTC
TRBJ1-6,NA,TRBD1,TRBV2,CASRTTGGPNNSPLHF,TGTGCCAGCAGGACCACAGGGGGACCCAATAATTCACCCCTCCACTTT
TRBJ1-2,few,NA,TRBV13,CASSSPDRSAAYGYTF,TGTGCCAGCAGCTCCCCGGACAGATCCGCGGCCTATGGCTACACCTTC
TRBJ2-1,few,TRBD1,TRBV5-5,CASSYRGLDNEQFF,TGTGCCAGCAGTTACAGGGGGCTGGACAATGAGCAGTTCTTC
TRBJ1-2,few,NA,TRBV29-1,CSVDLYGNYGYTF,TGCAGCGTTGATTTGTATGGGAACTATGGCTACACCTTC
TRBJ1-1,NA,NA,TRBV7-2,CVSNLADYTEAFF,TGTGTCAGCAACTTGGCGGACTACACTGAAGCTTTCTTT
TRBJ2-4,few,TRBD1,TRBV29-1,CSVILGTDIQYF,TGCAGCGTAATACTCGGGACAGACATTCAGTACTTC
TRBJ1-5,NA,NA,TRBV4-2,CASSQQGPQPQHF,TGTGCCAGCAGCCAACAGGGGCCTCAGCCCCAGCATTTT
TRBJ2-3,few,NA,TRBV27,CASSLFGGPSITDTQYF,TGTGCCAGCAGTTTATTTGGGGGCCCCTCTATCACAGATACGCAGTATTTT
TRBJ2-7,NA,NA,TRBV20-1,CSARGPFLGARGEQYF,TGCAGTGCTAGAGGGCCCTTTTTGGGGGCGCGAGGCGAGCAGTACTTC
TRBJ2-7,NA,NA,TRBV29-1,CSVASPYEQYF,TGCAGCGTTGCCAGCCCCTACGAGCAGTACTTC
TRBJ1-5,NA,TRBD1,TRBV7-8,CASSSRQGNEPQNF,TGTGCCAGCAGCTCACGACAGGGGAATGAGCCCCAGAATTTT
TRBJ1-6,NA,NA,TRBV14,CASSQGRAGSPLHF,TGTGCCAGCAGCCAAGGAAGAGCTGGTTCACCCCTCCACTTT
TRBJ2-2,many,NA,TRBV7-2,CASSLFAATTGGELFF,TGTGCCAGCAGCCTTTTTGCGGCGACTACGGGCGGGGAGCTGTTTTTT
TRBJ2-7,many,TRBD1,TRBV11-2,CASSSGQGAYEQYF,TGTGCCAGCAGCTCGGGCCAGGGGGCCTACGAGCAGTACTTC
TRBJ2-1,NA,TRBD2,TRBV7-6,CASSFGGGVNEQFF,TGTGCCAGCAGCTTCGGCGGGGGGGTGAATGAGCAGTTCTTC
TRBJ2-3,NA,NA,TRBV12-3/TRBV12-4,CASSLGTYTQYF,TGTGCCAGCAGTTTGGGGACCTATACGCAGTATTTT
TRBJ1-2,many,NA,TRBV2,CAPRKARYGYTF,TGTGCCCCCAGAAAGGCGCGCTATGGCTACACCTTC
TRBJ2-1,NA,NA,TRBV9,CASSVVELPQFF,TGTGCCAGCAGCGTAGTGGAGCTTCCGCAGTTCTTC
TRBJ2-4,NA,NA,TRBV6-5,CASSPLTGPGAQYF,TGTGCCAGCAGTCCTCTTACTGGGCCGGGGGCTCAGTACTTC
TRBJ1-4,few,NA,TRBV5-4,CASSLRLNEKLFF,TGTGCCAGCAGCTTACGTCTGAATGAAAAACTGTTTTTT
TRBJ1-2,NA,NA,TRBV14,CASSRQGRGYTF,TGTGCCAGCAGCCGACAAGGAAGGGGCTACACCTTC
TRBJ2-5,NA,NA,TRBV6-2/TRBV6-3,CASSPDYQETQYF,TGTGCCAGCAGCCCAGACTACCAAGAGACCCAGTACTTC
TRBJ1-5,NA,NA,TRBV28,CASSARVSNQPQHF,TGTGCCAGCAGTGCCAGGGTAAGCAATCAGCCCCAGCATTTT
TRBJ2-5,NA,TRBD2,TRBV13,CASSLGRRLAETQYF,TGTGCCAGCAGCTTAGGGCGTAGACTAGCGGAGACCCAGTACTTC
TRBJ2-2,NA,TRBD1,TRBV12-3/TRBV12-4,CATWGDRDAGELFF,TGTGCCACCTGGGGGGACAGGGACGCCGGGGAGCTGTTTTTT
TRBJ2-2,NA,TRBD1,TRBV2,CASSPGQGVNTGELFF,TGTGCCAGCAGCCCAGGACAGGGGGTGAACACCGGGGAGCTGTTTTTT
TRBJ2-1,NA,TRBD2,TRBV25-1,CASFSGGSDNEQFF,TGTGCCAGCTTTAGCGGGGGTAGCGACAATGAGCAGTTCTTC
TRBJ1-1,NA,TRBD1,TRBV5-1,CASSVDRVSEAFF,TGCGCCAGCAGCGTAGACAGGGTGAGTGAAGCTTTCTTT
TRBJ2-5,many,NA,TRBV7-2,CASSLGWGPQETQYF,TGTGCCAGCAGCTTAGGATGGGGGCCGCAAGAGACCCAGTACTTC